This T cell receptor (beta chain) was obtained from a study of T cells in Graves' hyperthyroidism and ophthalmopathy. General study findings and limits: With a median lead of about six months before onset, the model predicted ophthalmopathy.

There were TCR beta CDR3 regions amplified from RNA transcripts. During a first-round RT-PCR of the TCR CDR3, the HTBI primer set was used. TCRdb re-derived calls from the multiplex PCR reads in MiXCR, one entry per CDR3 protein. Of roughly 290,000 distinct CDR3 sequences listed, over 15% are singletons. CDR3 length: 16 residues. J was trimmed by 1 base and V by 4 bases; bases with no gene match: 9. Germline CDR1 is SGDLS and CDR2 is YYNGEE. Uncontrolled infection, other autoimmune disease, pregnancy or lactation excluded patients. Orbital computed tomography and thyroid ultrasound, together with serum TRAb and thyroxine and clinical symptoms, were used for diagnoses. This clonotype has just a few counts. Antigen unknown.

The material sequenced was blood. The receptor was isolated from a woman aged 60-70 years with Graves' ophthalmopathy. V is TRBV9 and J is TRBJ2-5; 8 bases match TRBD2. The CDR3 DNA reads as TGTGCCAGCAGCCTTACCGGGACTAGTCTCCAAGAGACCCAGTACTTC. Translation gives CASSLTGTSLQETQYF.